The entry that follows covers one TCR beta chain sequence. This entry is derived from a study of blood T cell repertoires in COVID-19. At the level of the study: Some COVID-19 samples were acute and others convalescent; all came from the United States, Italy and Spain.

Assay: immunoSEQ multiplex PCR; the TCRdb copy retains only in-frame clones and omits some. The sample has approximately 80,000 clones, under 80% seen once. This receptor was identified in a human donor in a cohort sampled during active COVID-19. The sequencing input was peripheral blood.

CDR3: CASSQDAPRSSYEQYV. As DNA, the CDR3 is TGCGCCAGCAGCCAAGATGCCCCCAGAAGCTCCTACGAGCAGTACGTC. The genes are TRBV4-3 and TRBJ2-7; D remains unclear. Trimming took off 0 bases at V and 0 bases at J, with 12 bases between the two ends. This CDR3 is 16 amino acids long. Germline loops: CDR1 LGHNA, CDR2 YSLEER.